This TCR beta chain stems from a study of T cell responses to AZD1222 COVID-19 vaccine (dated by TCRdb to the early 2020s). As for the study more broadly: A total of 230 to 250 trial participants underwent TCR sequencing, of whom some 210 received two doses of AZD1222 and about 25 received two doses of the MenACWY control vaccine. Trial participants were enrolled into age subgroups of 18-55, 56-69 and 70-plus years, which contained about 150, 27 and 61 TCR-sequenced participants, respectively.

The time point label for this specimen denotes: about 28 days (+/-7) after the second vaccine dose. AZD1222 recipients with second doses at about 4 weeks or about 12 weeks were pooled, because spike-specific TCR depth and breadth did not differ between schedules. Vaccinee samples were obtained from the UK trials COV001 and COV002, which included a single-blind randomized controlled phase 2/3 trial of AZD1222 (ChAdOx1 nCoV-19) in healthy adults. Trial participant PBMC samples were collected at day 0 and day 28 after the second dose for TCRbeta chain sequencing. Here is what the overall study found, with its caveats: Conclusions about previously exposed vaccinees are limited because only six or seven AZD1222 recipients were SARS-CoV-2 seropositive at baseline. CD4 TCRs associated with the vaccine covered the entire spike protein, and the dominant responses were in regions 160-218 and 743-854. Because no day 14 peak-response samples were available, the repertoires could be characterized only after the peak T cell response. Spike-specific TCR breadth and depth rose significantly after two AZD1222 doses compared with day 0 and with MenACWY recipients. The 56-69-year group was small, and its depth increase did not reach significance, likely because of low power. Participants were mostly white British and included more females than males, and it was suggested by the authors that clonal diversity may have been underestimated. Reportedly, close to half of the unique spike-specific TCRs recognized epitopes lying outside the regions that are mutated in the B.1.351 and B.1.1.7 variants.

As encoded in the germline V gene (reference sequence), CDR1 is PRHDT while CDR2 is FYEKMQ. V lost 3 bases and J lost 5 bases, and the count of bases not matched to a germline gene is 9. The CDR3 spans 16 residues, from the cysteine through the phenylalanine. Kept here is only the CDR3 DNA, which spans 48 bases and is read in frame from base 1. Points on this clone: Its recognized antigen is unknown. Base qualities were left out, and no much larger clone turns up one base away.

The CDR3 regions of human TCRbeta chains were subjected to immunosequencing. On the study's bioinformatics: TCRs in the repertoires were compared against a reference library of SARS-CoV-2-specific TCRs that had been generated with the MIRA antigen-specificity platform. Breadth meant the fraction of unique TCRs that were SARS-CoV-2-associated, whereas depth meant the fraction of total T cells that were SARS-CoV-2-associated. Each spike-specific TCR was assigned to its reactive spike region and to a CD4 or CD8 class using the MIRA data. Log10-transformed breadth and depth values were compared by one-way ANOVA with Sidak's multiple comparisons tests. TCRdb carries this immuneACCESS record with in-frame sequences only. Its versions omit some clonotypes, under half of them owing to an unresolved V gene in the studies checked, with the rest unexplained. The V and J calls and the clone size are those of that table, but D and trimming were determined from the DNA. The sample contains 130,000 to 150,000 clones, more than 70% of them found a single time. The ten largest make up around 5.1% of the sample.

This receptor chain uses TRBV13 and TRBJ2-7; the junction holds 11 bases that match TRBD1. The receptor's source is an adult who received the AZD1222 COVID-19 vaccine. Sequencing used peripheral blood, obtained 28 days after the second AZD1222 dose. The DNA is as follows: TGTGCCAGCAGCTTTACCGGGACAGGGGGAGTCCACGAGCAGTACTTC. Translation gives CASSFTGTGGVHEQYF.